A selection of T cell receptor beta chains follows, all from one sample in a study of CD8 T cells in ankylosing spondylitis. From the 5' RACE reads, TCRdb called clonotypes with MiXCR, one entry per CDR3 protein. The sample lists a few hundred thousand distinct CDR3 sequences, around 17% occurring once. Sequenced input: blood, either unsorted or a sorted T cell fraction (not recorded which). The receptors come from a male donor with ankylosing spondylitis. Each CDR3 is given with its conserved first and last residue. The order of the fields is clone size, J gene, D gene, V gene, CDR3 protein, CDR3 DNA. D genes are given only for firm matches. Part of the rows lack a size; the others show once, few, many or a class for expanded clones.

>few|TRBJ2-1|TRBD2|TRBV27
CASRDLTSGKYNEQFF
TGTGCCAGCAGAGACCTGACTAGCGGGAAATACAATGAGCAGTTCTTC
>.|TRBJ2-7|.|TRBV5-1
CASSLAGPFSPYEQYF
TGCGCCAGCAGCTTGGCCGGGCCGTTTTCCCCCTACGAGCAGTACTTC
>.|TRBJ2-7|.|TRBV7-6
CASSLTTGPNEQYF
TGTGCCAGCAGCTTAACAACAGGCCCCAACGAGCAGTACTTC
>few|TRBJ2-2|.|TRBV4-1
CASSHPLGELFF
TGCGCCAGCAGCCATCCCTTAGGGGAGCTGTTTTTT
>large|TRBJ2-1|TRBD2|TRBV5-1
CASSILWRGDISSYNEQFF
TGCGCCAGCAGCATACTATGGCGGGGGGATATTAGCTCCTACAATGAGCAGTTCTTC
>.|TRBJ2-7|TRBD2|TRBV28
CASRPTSGTYEQYF
TGTGCCAGCAGACCGACTAGCGGCACCTACGAGCAGTACTTC
>.|TRBJ1-1|.|TRBV30
CAWSVRRSEAFF
TGTGCCTGGAGTGTACGCAGGTCTGAAGCTTTCTTT
>few|TRBJ2-5|.|TRBV6-2/TRBV6-3
CASSYVGKQETQYF
TGTGCCAGCAGTTACGTCGGGAAGCAAGAGACCCAGTACTTC
>.|TRBJ1-2|.|TRBV5-1
CASSSSPTWNYGYTF
TGCGCCAGCAGCTCGTCCCCTACTTGGAACTATGGCTACACCTTC
>few|TRBJ1-5|.|TRBV5-6
CASSFGGAGNQPQHF
TGTGCCAGCAGCTTCGGGGGGGCGGGCAATCAGCCCCAGCATTTT
>.|TRBJ2-1|TRBD2|TRBV4-3
CASSRLTSESSYNEQFF
TGCGCCAGCAGCCGCCTAACTAGCGAGAGCTCCTACAATGAGCAGTTCTTC
>.|TRBJ2-3|TRBD2|TRBV20-1
CSARPQRGVVSDTQYF
TGCAGTGCTAGACCCCAGCGGGGAGTAGTCTCAGATACGCAGTATTTT
>once|TRBJ2-7|TRBD1|TRBV6-2/TRBV6-3
CASSYSQGTVYSPIDEQYF
TGTGCCAGCAGTTACTCCCAGGGGACAGTCTACTCCCCGATCGACGAGCAGTACTTC
>many|TRBJ1-2|.|TRBV5-6
CASSLWPERGYTF
TGTGCCAGCAGCTTGTGGCCGGAACGTGGCTACACCTTC
>.|TRBJ2-7|.|TRBV5-1
CASSLTGHEQYF
TGCGCCAGCAGCTTGACGGGCCACGAGCAGTACTTC
>.|TRBJ2-2|.|TRBV6-5
CASSYSLGQGGTGELFF
TGTGCCAGCAGTTACTCTCTCGGTCAGGGTGGCACCGGGGAGCTGTTTTTT
>.|TRBJ2-1|.|TRBV11-2
CASSPEGLSSSYNEQFF
TGTGCCAGCAGCCCAGAGGGGTTGTCGAGCTCCTACAATGAGCAGTTCTTC
>.|TRBJ2-1|.|TRBV30
CAWILLGGMNEQFF
TGTGCCTGGATTCTCCTGGGCGGGATGAATGAGCAGTTCTTC
>few|TRBJ2-7|.|TRBV6-1
CASSELSGADEQYF
TGTGCCAGCAGTGAATTGTCAGGGGCAGACGAGCAGTACTTC
>many|TRBJ2-2|.|TRBV7-6
CASSLVFGGGNTGELFF
TGTGCCAGCAGCTTAGTCTTTGGCGGGGGCAACACCGGGGAGCTGTTTTTT
>few|TRBJ1-1|.|TRBV6-2/TRBV6-3
CASSQLLNTEAFF
TGTGCCAGCAGCCAACTCTTGAACACTGAAGCTTTCTTT
>.|TRBJ2-1|TRBD2|TRBV14
CASRGLAYNEQFF
TGTGCCAGCAGGGGACTAGCGTACAATGAGCAGTTCTTC
>many|TRBJ2-3|.|TRBV4-2
CASSPFLGGDTQYF
TGTGCCAGCAGCCCGTTTCTCGGTGGAGATACGCAGTATTTT
>few|TRBJ2-3|.|TRBV12-3/TRBV12-4
CASSLVSRDTQYF
TGTGCCAGCAGTTTAGTAAGTCGGGATACGCAGTATTTT
>.|TRBJ2-3|.|TRBV20-1
CSARDAGHPAITDTQYF
TGCAGTGCTAGAGATGCTGGACACCCTGCAATCACAGATACGCAGTATTTT
>few|TRBJ1-1|.|TRBV7-6
CASSLVDPSMNTEAFF
TGTGCCAGCAGCTTAGTTGATCCGAGCATGAACACTGAAGCTTTCTTT
>.|TRBJ2-1|.|TRBV29-1
CSVDGVTGVGEQFF
TGCAGCGTTGATGGGGTGACAGGAGTGGGTGAGCAGTTCTTC
>.|TRBJ2-1|.|TRBV7-9
CASVEEFNEQFF
TGTGCCAGCGTGGAGGAGTTCAATGAGCAGTTCTTC
>few|TRBJ2-7|TRBD1|TRBV4-1
CASSHETGGFYEQYF
TGCGCCAGCAGCCACGAGACAGGGGGCTTCTACGAGCAGTACTTC
>.|TRBJ2-1|TRBD2|TRBV7-2
CASRPAGEETQFF
TGTGCCAGCAGACCCGCGGGGGAAGAGACCCAGTTCTTC
>once|TRBJ1-5|.|TRBV27
CASSLVGGQPQHF
TGTGCCAGCAGTTTAGTCGGGGGTCAGCCCCAGCATTTT
>.|TRBJ2-5|TRBD1|TRBV20-1
CSATFRQGLQETQYF
TGCAGTGCAACCTTTCGACAGGGGCTCCAAGAGACCCAGTACTTC
>many|TRBJ2-7|.|TRBV4-3
CASSQSGGSYEQYF
TGCGCCAGCAGCCAAAGTGGGGGCAGTTACGAGCAGTACTTC
>few|TRBJ2-1|.|TRBV7-8
CASSTPWASGESYNEQFF
TGTGCCAGCAGCACCCCTTGGGCCTCGGGGGAGTCCTACAATGAGCAGTTCTTC
>.|TRBJ2-5|.|TRBV7-2
CASSLEYIQETQYF
TGTGCCAGCAGCTTAGAATACATCCAAGAGACCCAGTACTTC
>.|TRBJ2-3|TRBD2|TRBV12-3/TRBV12-4
CASSSRTSGALSTDTQYF
TGTGCCAGCAGTTCTCGGACTAGCGGGGCGCTTAGCACAGATACGCAGTATTTT
>.|TRBJ2-1|TRBD2|TRBV11-1
CASSSTLAGGSSYNEQFF
TGTGCCAGCAGCTCCACCCTAGCGGGGGGGAGCTCCTACAATGAGCAGTTCTTC
>.|TRBJ1-1|.|TRBV19
CASSVYKYTEAFF
TGTGCCAGTAGTGTGTACAAATACACTGAAGCTTTCTTT
>.|TRBJ2-2|TRBD2|TRBV2
CASSDGGSSNTGELFF
TGTGCCAGCAGTGATGGCGGGAGTTCAAACACCGGGGAGCTGTTTTTT
>many|TRBJ1-2|.|TRBV20-1
CSARVDLTSYGYTF
TGCAGTGCTAGAGTGGACCTAACCAGCTATGGCTACACCTTC
>.|TRBJ2-1|TRBD2|TRBV18
CASSPPGGSSYNEQFF
TGTGCCAGCTCACCACCAGGCGGGAGCTCCTACAATGAGCAGTTCTTC
>few|TRBJ2-1|.|TRBV6-2/TRBV6-3
CASSAGEQFF
TGTGCCAGCAGTGCGGGTGAGCAGTTCTTC
>few|TRBJ2-1|.|TRBV19
CASSMSGSYNEQFF
TGTGCCAGTAGTATGTCAGGGTCCTACAATGAGCAGTTCTTC
>.|TRBJ2-7|TRBD1|TRBV11-3
CASSPPTGTGGEQYF
TGTGCCAGCAGCCCCCCGACTGGGACAGGGGGCGAGCAGTACTTC
>.|TRBJ1-4|TRBD1|TRBV27
CASSPDRERGEKLFF
TGTGCCAGCAGTCCGGACAGGGAAAGGGGTGAAAAACTGTTTTTT
>.|TRBJ2-7|.|TRBV7-9
CASSLLLRPEQYF
TGTGCCAGCAGCTTATTATTGAGACCCGAGCAGTACTTC
>.|TRBJ2-1|.|TRBV6-1
CASSEAGDGYNEQFF
TGTGCCAGCAGTGAAGCAGGGGACGGCTACAATGAGCAGTTCTTC
>few|TRBJ1-1|.|TRBV11-3
CASSPPEGVITEAFF
TGTGCCAGCAGCCCCCCCGAGGGGGTGATCACTGAAGCTTTCTTT
>many|TRBJ2-7|.|TRBV4-1
CASSQGLSYSYEQYF
TGCGCCAGCAGCCAAGGTTTGAGCTACTCCTACGAGCAGTACTTC